A single sample is the source of the 26 T cell receptor beta chains below, sequenced in a study of identical twins listed by TCRdb under 2016. To prepare the library, 5' RACE was applied. Sequencing instrument: Illumina HiSeq 2000. TCRdb cleaned the public reads at Q25 with fastp, built clones with MiXCR and kept in-frame beta chains. Rows merge per CDR3 protein into single entries with the most common DNA and genes. The sample yields under 250,000 distinct CDR3 sequences; roughly 7.5% were counted once. Less than 2.5% of the sample belongs to the ten largest clones. These same data were also listed under a study on yellow fever vaccine responses in identical twins.

Material: memory (CD45RO+) T cells sorted from blood. Per the publication, the cell subset or site label means: CD45RO+ enriched T cells. The receptors come from a woman aged 18-35 years in good health.

This rearrangement joins TRBV3-1 to TRBJ1-6, with D unclear. This CDR3 has 12 amino acids. With 6 bases removed from V and 8 bases from J, the gap between germline ends came to 8 bases. The germline CDR1 and CDR2 sequences are LGHDT and YNNKEL (reference sequence). The chain's CDR3 is CASRLRDSPLHF. CDR3 bases: TGTGCCAGCAGGCTACGGGATTCACCCCTCCACTTT.

This clonotype was detected a few times. V gene TRBV7-3 combines with J gene TRBJ2-2; no definite D call. V was cut by 5 bases and J by 8 bases, with 12 bases left in between. Germline V gene sequence: CDR1 SGHTA, CDR2 FQGTGA. This CDR3 has 13 residues. In DNA, the CDR3 is TGTGCCAGCAGCCGTAGTGCTATTGGGGAGCTGTTTTTT. This codes for CASSRSAIGELFF.

This clonotype was recorded many times. The J gene is TRBJ2-7, the V gene TRBV7-2, with D perhaps being TRBD1 or TRBD2 (5 bases each). The germline CDR1 and CDR2 sequences are SGHTA and FQGNSA. The CDR3 is made up of 14 amino acids. V lost 2 bases, J lost 3 bases, and 11 bases lay in between. The CDR3 is CASSLQGDLYEQYF. The CDR3 DNA reads as TGTGCCAGCAGCTTACAGGGAGACCTCTACGAGCAGTACTTC.

This clonotype was seen repeatedly, ten times or more. The chain employs TRBV7-2 and TRBJ2-3; D might be TRBD1 (6 bases). The CDR3 contains 14 residues. Looked up from germline, CDR1 is SGHTA and CDR2 is FQGNSA. V lost 3 bases, J lost 2 bases, and 9 bases lay in between. The CDR3 loop reads CASSFTGPTDTQYF. The DNA for the CDR3 is TGTGCCAGCAGCTTTACAGGGCCCACAGATACGCAGTATTTT.

This clonotype appeared many times. The chain is built from TRBV7-2 and TRBJ2-7, with unresolved D. CDR1 is SGHTA, CDR2 FQGNSA, per germline. The CDR3 runs 11 residues. V was clipped by 5 bases and J by 9 bases, with 11 bases between them. CDR3 DNA: TGTGCCAGCAGCCCAAGTATAGTGCAGTACTTC. Amino acid sequence: CASSPSIVQYF.

J is TRBJ2-5 and V is TRBV6-2 or TRBV6-3; D ambiguous. Germline loops: CDR1 MNHEY, CDR2 SVGEGT. Trimming took off 2 bases at V and 2 bases at J, with 6 bases between the two ends. This CDR3 is 13 amino acids long. As DNA, the CDR3 is TGTGCCAGCAGTTACAGGGAACAAGAGACCCAGTACTTC. Protein sequence: CASSYREQETQYF.

In its sample, this clonotype was seen a few times. The J gene is TRBJ2-7, the V gene TRBV5-1; D may be TRBD1 (6 bases). The CDR3 has 15 amino acids. Germline CDR1 is SGHRS and CDR2 is YFSETQ. The V end lost 3 bases, the J end lost 2 bases, and 15 bases lay between the germline ends. CDR3 in DNA: TGCGCCAGCAGCTCGCAAACCGGGACACCCTACGAGCAGTACTTC. Its translation is CASSSQTGTPYEQYF.

This clonotype was counted ten times or more. This sequence joins TRBV24-1 and TRBJ1-2, with D possibly being TRBD1 (6 bases). CDR1 and CDR2 from the germline V gene are KGHDR and SFDVKD. V was cut by 5 bases and J by 10 bases, with 13 bases left in between. The CDR3 length is 12 residues. The CDR3 DNA reads TGTGCCACCAGTGCCCAAACAGGGCCCTACACCTTC. This gives the protein CATSAQTGPYTF.

This clonotype was counted between two and nine times. CDR3 region: CASSDRVQPYNEQFF. The DNA of the CDR3 is TGTGCCAGCTCCGACAGGGTGCAACCCTACAATGAGCAGTTCTTC. The V and J genes are TRBV18 and TRBJ2-1, with 7 bases that match TRBD1. The CDR3 has 15 amino acids. V dropped 6 bases and J dropped 2; count of bases not matched to a gene: 7. Germline CDR1 KGHSH, CDR2 LQKENI.

This clonotype appeared a few times. The gene calls are TRBV6-5 and TRBJ2-6, with no clear D. This CDR3 is built from 14 residues. V gave up 0 bases and J gave up 4 bases, with 4 bases separating them. CDR1 and CDR2 (germline): MNHEY, SVGAGI. The CDR3 DNA reads as TGTGCCAGCAGTTACTCGGTGGGGGCCAACGTCCTGACTTTC. Protein: CASSYSVGANVLTF.

This clonotype was detected a few times. The rearrangement uses TRBV6-2 or TRBV6-3 and TRBJ2-5, with D unclear. From germline, CDR1 is MNHEY and CDR2 SVGEGT. The CDR3 covers 11 residues. The V end lost 8 bases, the J end lost 9 bases, and 13 bases lay between the germline ends. CDR3 sequence (DNA): TGTGCCAGCCGGAGTTCCCAAGCCCAGTACTTC. Encoded protein: CASRSSQAQYF.

This clonotype occurred a few times. The CDR3 DNA follows: TGTGCCAGCAGTCCGCAGGGGGCGCGGAACTATGGCTACACCTTC. This codes for CASSPQGARNYGYTF. The chain is built from TRBV27 and TRBJ1-2; 8 bases match TRBD1. CDR1 is MNHEY and CDR2 is SMNVEV in the germline V gene (reference sequence). The CDR3 spans 15 residues. V lost 5 bases and J lost 2; bases outside the gene matches: 7.

This clonotype turned up a few times. The gene calls are TRBV5-4 and TRBJ1-4; possibly TRBD1 for D (5 bases). Germline CDR1 is SGHNT and CDR2 is YYREEE (reference sequence). V lost 5 bases to trimming and J lost 0 bases, with 11 bases between them. CDR3 length equals 15 residues. CDR3 loop: CASSYDSPTNEKLFF. CDR3 bases: TGTGCCAGCAGTTATGACAGCCCAACTAATGAAAAACTGTTTTTT.

Ten or more counts support this clonotype. The chain joins TRBV15 to TRBJ2-2, with 7 bases that match TRBD1. The CDR3 has 15 amino acids. Germline V gives CDR1 LNHNV, CDR2 YYDKDF (reference sequence). With V trimmed by 1 base and J by 5 bases, 4 bases remained unmatched. The CDR3 protein is CATSRGKGATGELFF. CDR3 nucleotide sequence: TGTGCCACCAGCAGAGGCAAGGGGGCAACCGGGGAGCTGTTTTTT.

There are many counts of this clonotype. The chain couples TRBV2 to TRBJ2-1, with D perhaps TRBD1 (6 bases). The CDR3 covers 15 residues. Germline CDR1 and CDR2: SNHLY and FYNNEI. Trimming shortened V by 6 bases and J by 4 bases, and 16 bases separated the two germline ends. The CDR3 coding sequence is TGTGCCAGCAGCCGCGACAGGTCGAGTTACAATGAGCAGTTCTTC. It codes for CASSRDRSSYNEQFF. Full variable domain (rest looked up from reference TRBV2 and TRBJ2-1): EPEVTQTPSHQVTQMGQEVILRCVPISNHLYFYWYRQILGQKVEFLVSFYNNEISEKSEIFDDQFSVERPDGSNFTLKIRSTKLEDSAMYFCASSRDRSSYNEQFFGPGTRLTVL.

This clonotype showed up many times. This chain connects TRBV5-1 to TRBJ2-3; D uncertain. V was clipped by 1 base and J by 2 bases, with 5 bases between them. This CDR3 has 13 amino acids. Germline assignment: CDR1 SGHRS and CDR2 YFSETQ. The CDR3, as DNA: TGCGCCAGCAGCTTGTCCCTCACAGATACGCAGTATTTT. Residues: CASSLSLTDTQYF. Full variable domain (remainder filled in from reference TRBV5-1 and TRBJ2-3): KAGVTQTPRYLIKTRGQQVTLSCSPISGHRSVSWYQQTPGQGLQFLFEYFSETQRNKGNFPGRFSGRQFSNSRSEMNVSTLELGDSALYLCASSLSLTDTQYFGPGTRLTVL.

In this sample, this clonotype turned up many times. V gene TRBV7-3 combines with J gene TRBJ2-1; no reliable D call. Germline V gene sequence: CDR1 SGHTA, CDR2 FQGTGA. The V end lost 3 bases, the J end lost 4 bases, and 7 bases lay between the germline ends. This CDR3 has 13 amino acids. CDR3 sequence (DNA): TGTGCCAGCAGCTTGTGGCTGTACAATGAGCAGTTCTTC. Translation gives CASSLWLYNEQFF.

The rearrangement links TRBV6-2 or TRBV6-3 to TRBJ2-7, with D possibly TRBD1 on 6 matching bases. The CDR3 runs 16 residues. CDR1 and CDR2 (germline): MNHEY, SVGEGT. V was cut by 2 bases and J by 7 bases, with 21 bases left in between. The CDR3 loop is CASSYLLGQPLGEQYF. The DNA for the CDR3 is TGTGCCAGCAGTTACCTCCTCGGACAGCCCCTTGGGGAGCAGTACTTC.

There are many counts of this clonotype. J is TRBJ2-7 and V is TRBV20-1, with D perhaps given as TRBD1 or TRBD2 (5 bases each). V was pared by 5 bases and J by 0 bases, with 14 bases between. Germline assignment: CDR1 DFQATT and CDR2 SNEGSKA (reference sequence). The CDR3 runs to 14 residues. CDR3 bases: TGCAGTGCTTCGGGGCCAGGGAGCTCCTACGAGCAGTACTTC. Amino acids: CSASGPGSSYEQYF.

There are many counts of this clonotype. This chain joins TRBV20-1 and TRBJ1-1, with D tentatively TRBD1 (5 bases). The CDR3 totals 14 residues. Trimming left V 2 bases short and J 1 base short, with 11 bases between. Germline-derived CDR1 and CDR2 are DFQATT and SNEGSKA (reference sequence). CDR3 sequence reads: CSARPLGTNTEAFF. The CDR3, as DNA: TGCAGTGCTAGACCCCTAGGGACGAACACTGAAGCTTTCTTT.

This clonotype occurred many times. This chain connects TRBV27 to TRBJ1-2; TRBD1 might be the D (6 bases). The CDR3 sequence is 16 residues long. Germline V gives CDR1 MNHEY, CDR2 SMNVEV (reference sequence). The V end lost 1 base, the J end lost 6 bases, and 18 bases lay between the germline ends. The CDR3 region has the DNA TGTGCCAGCAGTTTATACGGGGGGCAGAAAACCCATGGCTACACCTTC. It codes for CASSLYGGQKTHGYTF.

The V and J genes are TRBV15 and TRBJ1-3, with D unresolved. Trimming cost V 4 bases and J 5 bases, with 12 bases left between them. CDR3 size: 14 residues. Per the germline V gene, CDR1 is LNHNV and CDR2 is YYDKDF (reference sequence). DNA of the CDR3: TGTGCCACCAGCACGGACTTGTGGAGAAACACCATATATTTT. The encoded protein is CATSTDLWRNTIYF.

This clonotype was seen repeatedly, ten times or more. This sequence joins TRBV28 and TRBJ1-5, with D tentatively TRBD1 (5 bases). The CDR3 sequence is 14 residues long. Germline V lookup: CDR1 MDHEN, CDR2 SYDVKM. Between the trimmed V and J ends, which lost 7 bases and 6 bases, there was a span of 16 bases. The CDR3, as DNA: TGTGCCAGCAACCGCGGGACCCAAGGTCAGCCCCAGCATTTT. It yields the protein CASNRGTQGQPQHF.

This clonotype was found a few times. V is TRBV15 and J is TRBJ2-1, with D maybe TRBD2 (6 bases). The CDR3 runs 15 residues. The germline gives CDR1 LNHNV, CDR2 YYDKDF (reference sequence). Trimming left V 0 bases short and J 6 bases short, with 12 bases between. The CDR3 sequence: CATSRDGGSTNEQFF. CDR3 DNA: TGTGCCACCAGCAGAGATGGAGGGAGCACCAATGAGCAGTTCTTC.

The genes are TRBV7-8 and TRBJ2-1; D could derive from TRBD1 or TRBD2 (5 bases each). This CDR3 is built from 15 residues. Per the germline V gene, CDR1 is SGHVS and CDR2 is FQNEAQ. Between the trimmed V and J ends, which lost 1 base and 4 bases, there was a span of 11 bases. The CDR3 nucleotides read TGTGCCAGCAGCTTAGTCGGGACGGTATACAATGAGCAGTTCTTC. This translates into CASSLVGTVYNEQFF.

This clonotype was counted ten times or more. CDR3 DNA sequence: TGTGCCAGCAGCCAAGGGGGGAGCTCCTACAATGAGCAGTTCTTC. Protein sequence: CASSQGGSSYNEQFF. The chain has TRBV7-3 and TRBJ2-1; D tentatively reads TRBD1 or TRBD2 (6 bases each). Germline V gene data show CDR1 as SGHTA and CDR2 as FQGTGA. Trimming removed 5 bases at V and 0 bases at J, with 11 bases between. The CDR3 covers 15 residues.